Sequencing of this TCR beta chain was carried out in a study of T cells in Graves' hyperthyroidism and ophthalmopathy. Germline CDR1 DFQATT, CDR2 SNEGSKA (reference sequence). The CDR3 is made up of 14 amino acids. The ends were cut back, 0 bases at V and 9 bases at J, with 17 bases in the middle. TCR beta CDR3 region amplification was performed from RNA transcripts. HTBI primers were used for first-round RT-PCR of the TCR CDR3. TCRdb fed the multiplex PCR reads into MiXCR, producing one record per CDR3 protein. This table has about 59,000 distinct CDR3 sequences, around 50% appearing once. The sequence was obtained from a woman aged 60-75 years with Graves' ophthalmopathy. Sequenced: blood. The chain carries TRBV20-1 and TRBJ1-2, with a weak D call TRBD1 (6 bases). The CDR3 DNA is TGCAGTGCTAGAGATGAGCTGGGACAACTACGCTACACCTTC. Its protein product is CSARDELGQLRYTF.